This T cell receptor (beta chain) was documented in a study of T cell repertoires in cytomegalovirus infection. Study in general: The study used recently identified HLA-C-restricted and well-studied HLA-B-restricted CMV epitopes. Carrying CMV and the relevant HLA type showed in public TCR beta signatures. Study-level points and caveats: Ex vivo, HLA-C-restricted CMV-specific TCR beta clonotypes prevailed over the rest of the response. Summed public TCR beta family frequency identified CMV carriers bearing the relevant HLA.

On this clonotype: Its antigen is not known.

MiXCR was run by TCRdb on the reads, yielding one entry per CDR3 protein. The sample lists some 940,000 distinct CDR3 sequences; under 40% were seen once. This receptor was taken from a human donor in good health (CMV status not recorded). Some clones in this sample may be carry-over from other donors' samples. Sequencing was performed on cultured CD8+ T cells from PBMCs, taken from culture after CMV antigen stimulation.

CDR3 DNA sequence: TGTGCCAGCAGCTTACGGTGGGGGGGGGGCAATCAGCCCCAGCATTTT. Encoded protein: CASSLRWGGGNQPQHF. The rearrangement links TRBV7-6 to TRBJ1-5; perhaps TRBD1 as D (5 bases). V was clipped by 2 bases and J by 2 bases, with 13 bases between them. The CDR3 totals 16 residues. Looked up from germline, CDR1 is SGHVS and CDR2 is FNYEAQ.